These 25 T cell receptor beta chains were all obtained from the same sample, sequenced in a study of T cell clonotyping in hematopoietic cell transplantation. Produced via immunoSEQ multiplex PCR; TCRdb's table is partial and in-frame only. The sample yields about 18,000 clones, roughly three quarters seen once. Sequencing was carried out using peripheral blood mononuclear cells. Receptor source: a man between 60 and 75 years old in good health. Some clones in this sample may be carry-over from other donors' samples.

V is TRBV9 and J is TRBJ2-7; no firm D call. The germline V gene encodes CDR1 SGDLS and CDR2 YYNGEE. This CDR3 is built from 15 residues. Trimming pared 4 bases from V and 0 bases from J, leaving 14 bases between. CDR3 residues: CASSPTDRSSYEQYF. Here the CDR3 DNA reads TGTGCCAGCAGCCCGACGGACCGAAGCTCCTACGAGCAGTACTTC.

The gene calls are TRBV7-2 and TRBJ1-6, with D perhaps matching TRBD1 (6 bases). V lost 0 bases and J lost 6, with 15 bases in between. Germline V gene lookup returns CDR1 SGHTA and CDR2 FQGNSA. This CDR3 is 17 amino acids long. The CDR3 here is CASSLAEGGLGNSPLHF. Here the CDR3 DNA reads TGTGCCAGCAGCTTAGCGGAGGGGGGTCTGGGTAATTCACCCCTCCACTTT.

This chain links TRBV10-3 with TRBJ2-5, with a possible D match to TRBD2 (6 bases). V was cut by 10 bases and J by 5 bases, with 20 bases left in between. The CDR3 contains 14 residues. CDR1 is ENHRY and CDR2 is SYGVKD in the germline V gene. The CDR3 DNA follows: TGTGCCACCGCGAAGGGGACTGCCGAGGAGACCCAGTACTTC. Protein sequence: CATAKGTAEETQYF.

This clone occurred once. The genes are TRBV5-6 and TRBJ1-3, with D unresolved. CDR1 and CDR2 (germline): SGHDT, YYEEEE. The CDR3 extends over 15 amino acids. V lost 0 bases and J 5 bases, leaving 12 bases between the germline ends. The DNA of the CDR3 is TGTGCCAGCAGCTTGGGGTGGGGAGGAAGAAACACCATATATTTT. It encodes CASSLGWGGRNTIYF.

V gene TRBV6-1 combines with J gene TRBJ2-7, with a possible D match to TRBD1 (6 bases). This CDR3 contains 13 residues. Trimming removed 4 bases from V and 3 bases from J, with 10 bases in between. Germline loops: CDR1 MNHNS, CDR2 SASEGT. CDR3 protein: CASSVIQGYEQYF. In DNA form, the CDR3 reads TGTGCCAGCAGTGTGATACAGGGCTACGAGCAGTACTTC.

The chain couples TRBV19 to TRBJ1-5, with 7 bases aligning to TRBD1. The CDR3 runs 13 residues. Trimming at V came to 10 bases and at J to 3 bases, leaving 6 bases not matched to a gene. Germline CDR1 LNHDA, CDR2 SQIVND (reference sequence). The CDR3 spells CATRTGANQPQHF. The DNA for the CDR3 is TGTGCCACCCGGACAGGCGCCAATCAGCCCCAGCATTTT.

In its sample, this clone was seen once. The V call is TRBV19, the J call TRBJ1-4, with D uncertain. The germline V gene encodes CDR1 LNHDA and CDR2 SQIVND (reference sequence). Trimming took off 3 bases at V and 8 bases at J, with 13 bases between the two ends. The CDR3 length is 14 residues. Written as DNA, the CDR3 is TGTGCCAGTAGTATTTGGGCCCATGGGGAAAAACTGTTTTTT. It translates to CASSIWAHGEKLFF.

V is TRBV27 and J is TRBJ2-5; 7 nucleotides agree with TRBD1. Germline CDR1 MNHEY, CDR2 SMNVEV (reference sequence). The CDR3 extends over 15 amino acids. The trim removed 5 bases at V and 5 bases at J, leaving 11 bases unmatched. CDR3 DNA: TGTGCCAGCAGTAGCCGGAAGGGGGCAAGGGAGACCCAGTACTTC. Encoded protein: CASSSRKGARETQYF.

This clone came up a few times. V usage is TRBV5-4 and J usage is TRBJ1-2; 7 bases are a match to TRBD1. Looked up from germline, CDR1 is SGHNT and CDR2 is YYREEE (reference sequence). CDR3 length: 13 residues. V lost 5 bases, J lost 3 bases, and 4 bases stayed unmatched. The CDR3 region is CASRPGTDYGYTF. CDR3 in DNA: TGTGCCAGCAGGCCCGGGACAGACTATGGCTACACCTTC.

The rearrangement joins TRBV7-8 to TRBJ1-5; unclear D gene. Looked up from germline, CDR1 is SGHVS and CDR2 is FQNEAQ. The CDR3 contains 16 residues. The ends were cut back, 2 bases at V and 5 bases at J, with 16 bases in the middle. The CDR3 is CASSLLVSGRDQPQHF. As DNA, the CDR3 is TGTGCCAGCAGCTTACTTGTCAGCGGGAGGGATCAGCCCCAGCATTTT.

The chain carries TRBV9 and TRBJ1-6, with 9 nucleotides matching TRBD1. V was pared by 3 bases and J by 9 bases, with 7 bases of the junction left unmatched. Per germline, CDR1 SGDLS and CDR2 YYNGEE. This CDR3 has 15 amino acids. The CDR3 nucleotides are TGTGCCAGCAGCGGCCCGGGACAGGGAGGTTCACCCCTCCACTTT. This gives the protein CASSGPGQGGSPLHF.

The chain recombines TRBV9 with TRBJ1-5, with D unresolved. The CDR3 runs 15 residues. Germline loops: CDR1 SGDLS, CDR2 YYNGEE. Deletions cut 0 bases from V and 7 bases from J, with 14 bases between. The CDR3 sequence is CASSVGWAPQQPQHF. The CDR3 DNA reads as TGTGCCAGCAGCGTAGGATGGGCTCCTCAGCAGCCCCAGCATTTT.

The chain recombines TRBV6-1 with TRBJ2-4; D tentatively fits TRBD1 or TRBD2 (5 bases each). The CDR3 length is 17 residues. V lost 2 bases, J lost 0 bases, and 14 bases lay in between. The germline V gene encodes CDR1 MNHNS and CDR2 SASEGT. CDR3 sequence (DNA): TGTGCCAGCAGTGAACTAGTATGGGACGGAGCCAAAAACATTCAGTACTTC. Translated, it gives CASSELVWDGAKNIQYF.

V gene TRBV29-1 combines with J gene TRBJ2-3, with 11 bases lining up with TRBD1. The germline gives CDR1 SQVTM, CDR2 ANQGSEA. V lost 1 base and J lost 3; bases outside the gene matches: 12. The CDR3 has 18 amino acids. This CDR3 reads CSVEVGPGRDRGTDTQYF. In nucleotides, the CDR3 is TGCAGCGTTGAAGTTGGGCCGGGAAGGGACAGGGGGACAGATACGCAGTATTTT.

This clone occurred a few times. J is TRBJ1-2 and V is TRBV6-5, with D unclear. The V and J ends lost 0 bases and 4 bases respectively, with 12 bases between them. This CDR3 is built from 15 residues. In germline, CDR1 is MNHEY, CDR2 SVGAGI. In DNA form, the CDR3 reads TGTGCCAGCAGTTACTCATGGAGCCCCCCCTATGGCTACACCTTC. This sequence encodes CASSYSWSPPYGYTF.

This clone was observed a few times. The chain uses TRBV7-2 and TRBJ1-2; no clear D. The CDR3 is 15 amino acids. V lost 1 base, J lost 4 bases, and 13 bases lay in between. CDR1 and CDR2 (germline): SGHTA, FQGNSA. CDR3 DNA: TGTGCCAGCAGCTTAGTTCGGACGGAGCTCTATGGCTACACCTTC. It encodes CASSLVRTELYGYTF.

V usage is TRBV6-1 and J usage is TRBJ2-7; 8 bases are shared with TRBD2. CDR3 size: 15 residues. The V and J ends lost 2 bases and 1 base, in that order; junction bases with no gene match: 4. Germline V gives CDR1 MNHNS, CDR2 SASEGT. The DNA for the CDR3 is TGTGCCAGCAGTGAATACGGGGGGGCGTCCTACGAGCAGTACTTC. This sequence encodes CASSEYGGASYEQYF.

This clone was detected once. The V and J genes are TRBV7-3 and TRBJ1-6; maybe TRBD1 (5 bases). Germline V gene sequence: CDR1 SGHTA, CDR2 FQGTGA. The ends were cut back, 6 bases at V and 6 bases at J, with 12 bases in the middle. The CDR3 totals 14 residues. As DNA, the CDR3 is TGTGCCAGCAGTTCCGGGACGGCTAATTCACCCCTCCACTTT. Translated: CASSSGTANSPLHF.

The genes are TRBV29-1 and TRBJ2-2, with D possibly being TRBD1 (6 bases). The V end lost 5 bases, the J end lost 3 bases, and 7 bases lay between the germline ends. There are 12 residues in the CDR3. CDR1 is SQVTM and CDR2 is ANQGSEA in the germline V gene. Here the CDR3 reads CSVPGDTGELFF. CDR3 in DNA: TGCAGCGTTCCAGGGGACACCGGGGAGCTGTTTTTT.

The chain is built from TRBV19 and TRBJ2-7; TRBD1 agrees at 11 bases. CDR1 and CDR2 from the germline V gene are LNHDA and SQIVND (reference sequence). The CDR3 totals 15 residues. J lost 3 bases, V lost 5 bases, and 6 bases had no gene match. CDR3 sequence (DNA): TGTGCCAGTAGTGGGGACAGGGGGACCCTCTACGAGCAGTACTTC. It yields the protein CASSGDRGTLYEQYF. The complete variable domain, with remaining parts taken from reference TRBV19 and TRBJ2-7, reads DGGITQSPKYLFRKEGQNVTLSCEQNLNHDAMYWYRQDPGQGLRLIYYSQIVNDFQKGDIAEGYSVSREKKESFPLTVTSAQKNPTAFYLCASSGDRGTLYEQYFGPGTRLTVT.

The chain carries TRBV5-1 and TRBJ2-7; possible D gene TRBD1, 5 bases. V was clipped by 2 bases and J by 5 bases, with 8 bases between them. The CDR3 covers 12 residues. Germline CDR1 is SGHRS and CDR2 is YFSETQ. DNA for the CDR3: TGCGCCAGCAGCTTTAGGGGAAACGAGCAGTACTTC. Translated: CASSFRGNEQYF.

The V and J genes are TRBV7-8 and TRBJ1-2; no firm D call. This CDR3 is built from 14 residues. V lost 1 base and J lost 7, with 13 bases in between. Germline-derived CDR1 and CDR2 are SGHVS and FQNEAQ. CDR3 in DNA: TGTGCCAGCAGCTTAGTAATCGCGGGATCTGGCTACACCTTC. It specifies CASSLVIAGSGYTF.

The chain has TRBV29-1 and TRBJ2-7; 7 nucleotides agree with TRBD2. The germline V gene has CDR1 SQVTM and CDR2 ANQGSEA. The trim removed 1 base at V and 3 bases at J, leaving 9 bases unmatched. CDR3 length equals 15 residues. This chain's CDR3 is CSVEGGAGRNYEQYF. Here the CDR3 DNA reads TGCAGCGTTGAAGGCGGAGCGGGGCGGAACTACGAGCAGTACTTC.

The CDR3 DNA reads TGTGCCTGGAGTCCCTGGCACAACACCGGGGAGCTGTTTTTT. Its protein is CAWSPWHNTGELFF. V gene TRBV30 combines with J gene TRBJ2-2; D unresolved. V was pared by 2 bases and J by 2 bases, with 9 bases between. The germline V gene encodes CDR1 GTSNPN and CDR2 SVGIG (reference sequence). This CDR3 is 14 amino acids long.

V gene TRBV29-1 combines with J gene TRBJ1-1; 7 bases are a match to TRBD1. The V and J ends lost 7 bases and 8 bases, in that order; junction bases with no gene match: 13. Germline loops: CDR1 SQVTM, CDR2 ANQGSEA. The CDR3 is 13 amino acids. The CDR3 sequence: CSAGRGRGEEAFF. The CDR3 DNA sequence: TGCAGCGCCGGGAGGGGGCGAGGGGAAGAAGCTTTCTTT. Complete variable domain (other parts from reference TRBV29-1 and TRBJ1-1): SAVISQKPSRDICQRGTSLTIQCQVDSQVTMMFWYRQQPGQSLTLIATANQGSEATYESGFVIDKFPISRPNLTFSTLTVSNMSPEDSSIYLCSAGRGRGEEAFFGQGTRLTVV.